A single sample is the source of the 16 T cell receptor beta chains below, sequenced in a study of CD8 T cells in Susac syndrome. Random-hexamer reverse transcription was applied to 0.5 to 1 ug RNA. In TCRdb, the immunoSEQ multiplex PCR reads were re-called with MiXCR into one record per CDR3 protein. The sample lists 110,000 to 150,000 distinct CDR3 sequences; around 95% were seen once. The sample comprised CD4+ T cells from PBMCs. These receptors originate from a human donor with Susac syndrome.

The chain has TRBV25-1 and TRBJ2-7; D remains ambiguous. V was cut by 5 bases and J by 0 bases, with 11 bases left in between. Per the germline V gene, CDR1 is MGHDK and CDR2 is SYGVNS. The CDR3 spans 14 residues. CDR3 in DNA: TGTGCCAGCAGTCGCACGGGCCTCTCCTACGAGCAGTACTTC. The encoded protein is CASSRTGLSYEQYF.

The gene calls are TRBV4-1 and TRBJ1-1; TRBD1 matches at 10 bases. The CDR3 loop spans 15 amino acids. The V gene end was trimmed by 3 bases and the J gene end by 4 bases; junction bases not matched to a gene: 5. The germline V gene encodes CDR1 MGHRA and CDR2 YSYEKL. The CDR3 DNA sequence: TGCGCCAGCAGCCATTATCGGGACAGGGGCACTGAAGCTTTCTTT. Translated: CASSHYRDRGTEAFF.

The rearrangement links TRBV29-1 to TRBJ2-7; no firm D call. V shed 0 bases and J shed 3 bases, with 9 bases lying between them. The CDR3 covers 13 residues. The germline CDR1 and CDR2 sequences are SQVTM and ANQGSEA. The CDR3 here is CSVEEPRDYEQYF. The CDR3 DNA reads as TGCAGCGTTGAAGAGCCCCGTGACTACGAGCAGTACTTC.

This rearrangement joins TRBV12-3 or TRBV12-4 to TRBJ2-7; D remains unclear. CDR3 length: 11 amino acids. V was trimmed by 1 base and J by 7 bases, leaving 5 bases between them. The chain's CDR3 is CASSLGGEQYF. CDR3 nucleotide sequence: TGTGCCAGCAGTTTAGGTGGGGAGCAGTACTTC.

This sequence joins TRBV2 and TRBJ1-2; no firm D call. Trimming left V 8 bases short and J 6 bases short, with 16 bases between. The CDR3 contains 13 residues. Looked up from germline, CDR1 is SNHLY and CDR2 is FYNNEI. This CDR3 is CASGGLPLNGYTF. The DNA of the CDR3 is TGTGCCAGCGGCGGGCTTCCCCTCAATGGCTACACCTTC.

This chain uses TRBV20-1 with TRBJ2-7, with D hard to call. The germline V gene has CDR1 DFQATT and CDR2 SNEGSKA (reference sequence). The CDR3 contains 13 residues. V lost 1 base and J lost 0, with 7 bases in between. Here the CDR3 DNA reads TGCAGTGCTAGAGGCAGGAGCTCCTACGAGCAGTACTTC. It is translated as CSARGRSSYEQYF.

This chain connects TRBV12-3 or TRBV12-4 to TRBJ1-1, with D possibly TRBD1 on 5 matching bases. V lost 3 bases to trimming and J lost 6 bases, with 17 bases between them. The CDR3 loop spans 15 amino acids. The DNA of the CDR3 is TGTGCCAGCAGTTTTCGAGGGGTAAGGACGTCTGAAGCTTTCTTT. This encodes CASSFRGVRTSEAFF.

The V gene is TRBV5-1, the J gene TRBJ2-5, with TRBD2 matching 7 bases. CDR1 is SGHRS and CDR2 is YFSETQ in the germline V gene. The CDR3 is made up of 14 amino acids. V lost 4 bases and J lost 4; bases outside the gene matches: 7. The CDR3 sequence is CASSHPRGGETQYF. CDR3 bases: TGCGCCAGCAGCCACCCGCGCGGGGGAGAGACCCAGTACTTC.

The V gene is TRBV9, the J gene TRBJ2-2; D is unresolved. V was shortened by 0 bases and J by 6 bases, with 12 bases between the two germline ends. The germline CDR1 and CDR2 sequences are SGDLS and YYNGEE. The CDR3 loop spans 15 amino acids. CDR3 sequence (DNA): TGTGCCAGCAGCGTAGACCCAGCGACGGCCGGGGAGCTGTTTTTT. Translated: CASSVDPATAGELFF.

V gene TRBV7-2 combines with J gene TRBJ2-6; D might be TRBD1 (6 bases). Germline assignment: CDR1 SGHTA and CDR2 FQGNSA. This CDR3 comprises 17 residues. Trimming took 5 bases from V and 0 from J, leaving 14 bases between them. CDR3 nucleotide sequence: TGTGCCAGCAGCCTACCGACAGGAAGCTCTGGGGCCAACGTCCTGACTTTC. Translated, it gives CASSLPTGSSGANVLTF. The full variable domain, in which reference TRBV7-2 and TRBJ2-6 provide the parts outside the CDR3, is GAGVSQSPSNKVTEKGKDVELRCDPISGHTALYWYRQSLGQGLEFLIYFQGNSAPDKSGLPSDRFSAERTGGSVSTLTIQRTQQEDSAVYLCASSLPTGSSGANVLTFGAGSRLTVL.

V usage is TRBV14 and J usage is TRBJ1-2; D is uncertain. Germline assignment: CDR1 SGHDN and CDR2 FVKESK. V gave up 6 bases and J gave up 1 base, with 9 bases separating them. The CDR3 is made up of 13 amino acids. As DNA, the CDR3 is TGTGCCAGCAGTCGTGATTTTAACTATGGCTACACCTTC. As protein: CASSRDFNYGYTF.

The V and J genes are TRBV20-1 and TRBJ1-2, with D perhaps matching TRBD1 (5 bases). The CDR3 sequence is 12 residues long. V was clipped by 5 bases and J by 5 bases, with 12 bases between them. Germline lookup yields CDR1 DFQATT and CDR2 SNEGSKA (reference sequence). CDR3 nucleotide sequence: TGCAGTGCTTCCAGGGAAAATTATGGCTACACCTTC. This translates into CSASRENYGYTF.

The rearrangement links TRBV5-6 to TRBJ2-2; the match to TRBD1 covers 9 bases. Losses at the gene ends were 4 bases for V and 1 base for J; bases not matched to a gene: 5. Germline V gene sequence: CDR1 SGHDT, CDR2 YYEEEE. This CDR3 comprises 16 residues. CDR3 sequence (DNA): TGTGCCAGCAGCAGGCGGGGACAGGGGAACACCGGGGAGCTGTTTTTT. Translation gives CASSRRGQGNTGELFF.

The chain couples TRBV14 to TRBJ2-5, with 11 bases matching TRBD2. This CDR3 is built from 17 residues. V lost 0 bases to trimming and J lost 3 bases; unmatched junction nucleotides: 6. Germline CDR1 is SGHDN and CDR2 is FVKESK. CDR3: CASSQESGLAAKETQYF. The DNA for the CDR3 is TGTGCCAGCAGCCAAGAGTCGGGACTAGCGGCTAAAGAGACCCAGTACTTC.

This chain connects TRBV20-1 to TRBJ1-1; the D is unclear. The CDR3 length is 12 residues. Trimming shortened V by 5 bases and J by 4 bases, and 11 bases separated the two germline ends. The germline V gene has CDR1 DFQATT and CDR2 SNEGSKA (reference sequence). The CDR3 DNA follows: TGCAGTGCTTTAGGCACGATCACTGAAGCTTTCTTT. Protein: CSALGTITEAFF.

This sequence joins TRBV12-3 or TRBV12-4 and TRBJ2-7; D may be TRBD2 (6 bases). CDR3 length: 13 residues. The V end lost 5 bases, the J end lost 2 bases, and 10 bases lay between the germline ends. The CDR3 bases are TGTGCCAGCAGTCGGGGACTCACCTACGAGCAGTACTTC. This translates into CASSRGLTYEQYF.